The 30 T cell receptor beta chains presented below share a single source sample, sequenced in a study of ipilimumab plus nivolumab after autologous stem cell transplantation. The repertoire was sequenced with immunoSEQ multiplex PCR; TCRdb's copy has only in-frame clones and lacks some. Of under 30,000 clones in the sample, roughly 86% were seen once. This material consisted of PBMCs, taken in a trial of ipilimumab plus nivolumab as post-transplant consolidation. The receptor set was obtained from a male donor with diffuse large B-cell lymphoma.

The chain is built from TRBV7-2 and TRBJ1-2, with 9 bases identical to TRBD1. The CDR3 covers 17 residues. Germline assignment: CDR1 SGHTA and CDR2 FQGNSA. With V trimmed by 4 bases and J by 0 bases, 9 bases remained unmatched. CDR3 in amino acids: CASSSRIGQGTNYGYTF. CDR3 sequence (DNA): TGTGCCAGCAGCTCCCGGATAGGACAGGGGACTAACTATGGCTACACCTTC.

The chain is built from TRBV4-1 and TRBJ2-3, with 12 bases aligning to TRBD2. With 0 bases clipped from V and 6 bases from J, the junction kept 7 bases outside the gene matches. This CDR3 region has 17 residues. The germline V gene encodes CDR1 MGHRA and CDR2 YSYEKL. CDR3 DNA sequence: TGCGCCAGCAGCCAAGATCTAGCGGGGGGGCTACGGGATACGCAGTATTTT. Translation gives CASSQDLAGGLRDTQYF.

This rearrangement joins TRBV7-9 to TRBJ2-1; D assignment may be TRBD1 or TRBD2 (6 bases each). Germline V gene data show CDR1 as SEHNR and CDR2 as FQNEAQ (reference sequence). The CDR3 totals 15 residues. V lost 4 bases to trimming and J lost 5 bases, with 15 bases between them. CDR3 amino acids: CASSSGAWTHNEQFF. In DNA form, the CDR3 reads TGTGCCAGCAGCTCGGGGGCCTGGACGCACAATGAGCAGTTCTTC.

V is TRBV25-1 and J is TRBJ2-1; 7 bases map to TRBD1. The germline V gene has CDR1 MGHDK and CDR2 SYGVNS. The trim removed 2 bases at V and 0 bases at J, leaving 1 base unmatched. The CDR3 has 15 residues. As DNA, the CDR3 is TGTGCCAGCAGTGAAGGGACAGACTCCTACAATGAGCAGTTCTTC. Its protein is CASSEGTDSYNEQFF.

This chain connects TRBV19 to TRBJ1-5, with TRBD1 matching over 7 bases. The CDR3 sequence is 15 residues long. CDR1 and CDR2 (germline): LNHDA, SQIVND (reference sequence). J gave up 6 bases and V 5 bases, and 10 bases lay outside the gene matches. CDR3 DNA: TGTGCCAGTAGTCCTGACAGGGTCAATGGTCAGCCCCAGCATTTT. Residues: CASSPDRVNGQPQHF.

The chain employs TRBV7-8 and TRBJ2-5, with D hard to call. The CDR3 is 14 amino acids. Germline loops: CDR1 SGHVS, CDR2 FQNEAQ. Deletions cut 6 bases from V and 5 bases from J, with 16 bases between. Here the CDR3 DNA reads TGTGCCAGCAGTTCTCAGCCCAGGCGTGAGACCCAGTACTTC. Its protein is CASSSQPRRETQYF.

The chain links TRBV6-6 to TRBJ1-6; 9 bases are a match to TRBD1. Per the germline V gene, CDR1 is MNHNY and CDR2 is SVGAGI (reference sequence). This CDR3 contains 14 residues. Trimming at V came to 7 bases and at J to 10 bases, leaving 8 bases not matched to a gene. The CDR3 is CASNRDRVGSPLHF. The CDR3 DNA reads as TGTGCCAGCAACCGGGACAGGGTCGGGTCACCCCTCCACTTT.

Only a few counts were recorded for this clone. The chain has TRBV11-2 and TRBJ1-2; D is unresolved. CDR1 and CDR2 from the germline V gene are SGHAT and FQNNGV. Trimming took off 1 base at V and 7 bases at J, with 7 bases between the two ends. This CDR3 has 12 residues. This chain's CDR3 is CASSLGPGGYTF. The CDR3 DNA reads TGTGCCAGCAGCTTAGGCCCGGGTGGCTACACCTTC.

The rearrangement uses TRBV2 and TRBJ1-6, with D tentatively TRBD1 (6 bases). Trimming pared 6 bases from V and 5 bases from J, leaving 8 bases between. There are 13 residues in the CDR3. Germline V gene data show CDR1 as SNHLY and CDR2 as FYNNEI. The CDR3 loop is CASRQGNNSPLHF. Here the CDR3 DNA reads TGTGCCAGCAGACAGGGAAATAATTCACCCCTCCACTTT.

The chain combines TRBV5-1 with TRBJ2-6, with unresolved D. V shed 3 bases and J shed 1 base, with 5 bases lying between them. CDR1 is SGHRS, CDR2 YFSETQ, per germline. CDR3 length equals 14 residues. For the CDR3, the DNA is TGCGCCAGCAGCTACGGATCTGGGGCCAACGTCCTGACTTTC. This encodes CASSYGSGANVLTF.

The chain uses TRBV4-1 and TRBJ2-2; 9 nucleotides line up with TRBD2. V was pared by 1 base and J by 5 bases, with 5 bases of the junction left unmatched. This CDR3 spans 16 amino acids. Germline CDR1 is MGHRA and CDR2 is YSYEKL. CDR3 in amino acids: CASSQGAGGSTGELFF. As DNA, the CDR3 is TGCGCCAGCAGCCAAGGAGCGGGGGGTTCTACCGGGGAGCTGTTTTTT.

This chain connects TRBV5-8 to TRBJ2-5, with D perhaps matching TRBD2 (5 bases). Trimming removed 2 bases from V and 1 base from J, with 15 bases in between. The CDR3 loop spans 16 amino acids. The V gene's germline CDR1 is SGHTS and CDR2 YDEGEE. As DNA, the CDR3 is TGTGCCAGCAGCTTCCCAGTCGCCGCGGGCCAAGAGACCCAGTACTTC. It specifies CASSFPVAAGQETQYF.

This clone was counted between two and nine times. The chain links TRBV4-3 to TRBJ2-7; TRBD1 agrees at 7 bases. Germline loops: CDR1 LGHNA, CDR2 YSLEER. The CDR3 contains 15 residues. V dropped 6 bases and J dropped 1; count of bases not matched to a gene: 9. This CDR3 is CASSLGQASSYEQYF. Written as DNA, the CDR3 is TGCGCCAGCAGTCTCGGACAGGCCTCTTCCTACGAGCAGTACTTC.

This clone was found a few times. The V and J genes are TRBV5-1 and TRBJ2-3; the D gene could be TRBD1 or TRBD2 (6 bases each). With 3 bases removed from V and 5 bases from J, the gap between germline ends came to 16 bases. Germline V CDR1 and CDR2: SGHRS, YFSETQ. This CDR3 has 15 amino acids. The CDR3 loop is CASSSEGGAVDTQYF. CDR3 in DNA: TGCGCCAGCAGCTCGGAGGGGGGCGCGGTAGATACGCAGTATTTT.

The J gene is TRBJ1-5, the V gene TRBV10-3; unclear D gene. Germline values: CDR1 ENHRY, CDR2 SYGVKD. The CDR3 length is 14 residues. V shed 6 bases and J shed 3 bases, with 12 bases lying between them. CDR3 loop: CAISPGPANQPQHF. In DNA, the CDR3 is TGTGCCATCAGCCCCGGGCCAGCCAATCAGCCCCAGCATTTT.

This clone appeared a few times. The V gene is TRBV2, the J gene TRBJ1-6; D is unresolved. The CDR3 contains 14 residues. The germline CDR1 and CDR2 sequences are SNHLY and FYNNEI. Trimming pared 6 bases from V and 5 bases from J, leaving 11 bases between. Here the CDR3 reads CASRPSSDNSPLHF. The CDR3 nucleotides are TGTGCCAGCAGGCCTTCCTCGGATAATTCACCCCTCCACTTT.

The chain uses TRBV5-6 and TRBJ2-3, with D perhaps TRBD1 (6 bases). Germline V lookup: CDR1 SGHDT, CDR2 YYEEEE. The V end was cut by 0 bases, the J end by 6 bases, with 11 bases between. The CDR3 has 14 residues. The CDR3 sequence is CASSLVQGDDTQYF. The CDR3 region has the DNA TGTGCCAGCAGCTTGGTACAGGGAGATGATACGCAGTATTTT.

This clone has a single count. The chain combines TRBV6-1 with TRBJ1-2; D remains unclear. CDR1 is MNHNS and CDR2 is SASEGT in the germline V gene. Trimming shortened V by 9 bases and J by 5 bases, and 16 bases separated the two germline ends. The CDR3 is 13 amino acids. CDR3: CASTSTSDYGYTF. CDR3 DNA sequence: TGTGCCAGTACATCAACAAGTGATTATGGCTACACCTTC.

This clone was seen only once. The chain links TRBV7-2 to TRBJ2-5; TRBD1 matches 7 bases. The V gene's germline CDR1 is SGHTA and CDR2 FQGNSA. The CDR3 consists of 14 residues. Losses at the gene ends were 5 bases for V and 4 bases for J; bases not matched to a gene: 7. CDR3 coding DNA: TGTGCCAGCAGCCCAAACAGGGGAAGAGAGACCCAGTACTTC. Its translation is CASSPNRGRETQYF. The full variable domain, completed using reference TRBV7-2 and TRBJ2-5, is GAGVSQSPSNKVTEKGKDVELRCDPISGHTALYWYRQSLGQGLEFLIYFQGNSAPDKSGLPSDRFSAERTGGSVSTLTIQRTQQEDSAVYLCASSPNRGRETQYFGPGTRLLVL.

The CDR3 region has the DNA TGTGCCAGCAGCTCCCGAGGACGAACCCAAGAGACCCAGTACTTC. Protein: CASSSRGRTQETQYF. The chain uses TRBV5-4 and TRBJ2-5; D unresolved. This CDR3 comprises 15 residues. V lost 3 bases, J lost 1 base, and 13 bases lay in between. Germline V gene data show CDR1 as SGHNT and CDR2 as YYREEE (reference sequence).

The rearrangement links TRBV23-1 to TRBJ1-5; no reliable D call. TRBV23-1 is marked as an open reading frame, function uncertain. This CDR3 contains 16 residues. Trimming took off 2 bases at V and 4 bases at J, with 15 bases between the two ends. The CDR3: CASSQTEDGFNQPQHF. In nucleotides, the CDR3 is TGCGCCAGCAGTCAAACGGAGGACGGATTTAATCAGCCCCAGCATTTT.

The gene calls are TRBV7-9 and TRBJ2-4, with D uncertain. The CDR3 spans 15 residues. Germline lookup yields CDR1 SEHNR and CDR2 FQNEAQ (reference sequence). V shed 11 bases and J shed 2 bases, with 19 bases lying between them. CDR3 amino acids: CALDSYRSSKNIQYF. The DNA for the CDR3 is TGTGCCTTAGACTCCTACAGATCTTCCAAAAACATTCAGTACTTC.

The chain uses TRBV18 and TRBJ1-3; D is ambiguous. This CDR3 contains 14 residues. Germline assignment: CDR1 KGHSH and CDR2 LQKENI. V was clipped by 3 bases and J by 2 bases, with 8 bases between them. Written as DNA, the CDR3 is TGTGCCAGCTCACCTCAGAGCACTGGAAACACCATATATTTT. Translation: CASSPQSTGNTIYF.

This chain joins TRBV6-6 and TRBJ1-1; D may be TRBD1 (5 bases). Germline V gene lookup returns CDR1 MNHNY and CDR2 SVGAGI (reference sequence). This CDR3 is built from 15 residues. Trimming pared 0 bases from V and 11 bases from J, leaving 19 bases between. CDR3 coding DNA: TGTGCCAGCAGTTACTCATTAGGACCCTCGCAGGGCGCTTTCTTT. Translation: CASSYSLGPSQGAFF.

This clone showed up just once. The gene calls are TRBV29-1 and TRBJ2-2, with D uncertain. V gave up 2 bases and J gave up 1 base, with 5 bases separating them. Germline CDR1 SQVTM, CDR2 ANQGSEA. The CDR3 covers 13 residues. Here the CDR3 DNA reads TGCAGCGTTGAAATCCTGAACACCGGGGAGCTGTTTTTT. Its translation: CSVEILNTGELFF.

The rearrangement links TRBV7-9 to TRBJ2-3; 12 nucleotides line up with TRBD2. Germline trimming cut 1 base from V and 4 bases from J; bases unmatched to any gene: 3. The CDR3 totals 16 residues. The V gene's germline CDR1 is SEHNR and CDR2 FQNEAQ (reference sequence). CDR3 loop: CASSLGLAGAADTQYF. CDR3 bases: TGTGCCAGCAGCTTAGGACTAGCGGGGGCCGCAGATACGCAGTATTTT.

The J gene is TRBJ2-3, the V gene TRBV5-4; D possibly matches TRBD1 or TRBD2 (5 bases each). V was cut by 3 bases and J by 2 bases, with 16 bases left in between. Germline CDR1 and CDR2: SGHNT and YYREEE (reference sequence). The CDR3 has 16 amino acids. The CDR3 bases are TGTGCCAGCAGCTCCCGGGGCCGCCCCTCCACAGATACGCAGTATTTT. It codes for CASSSRGRPSTDTQYF.

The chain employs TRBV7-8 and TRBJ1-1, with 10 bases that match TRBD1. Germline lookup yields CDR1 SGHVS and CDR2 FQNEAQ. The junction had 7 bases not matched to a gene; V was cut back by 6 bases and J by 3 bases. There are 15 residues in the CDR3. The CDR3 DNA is TGTGCCAGCAGGTTAACGGGACAGGGGTACACTGAAGCTTTCTTT. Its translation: CASRLTGQGYTEAFF. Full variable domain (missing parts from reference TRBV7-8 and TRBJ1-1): GAGVSQSPRYKVAKRGQDVALRCDPISGHVSLFWYQQALGQGPEFLTYFQNEAQLDKSGLPSDRFFAERPEGSVSTLKIQRTQQEDSAVYLCASRLTGQGYTEAFFGQGTRLTVV.

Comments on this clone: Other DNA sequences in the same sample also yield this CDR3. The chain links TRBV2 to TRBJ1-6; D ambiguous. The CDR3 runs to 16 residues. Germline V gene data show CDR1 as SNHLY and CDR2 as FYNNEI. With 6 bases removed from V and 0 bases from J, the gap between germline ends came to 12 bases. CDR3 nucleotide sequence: TGTGCCAGCAGCGAATCGGAGAGCTCCTATAATTCACCCCTCCACTTT. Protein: CASSESESSYNSPLHF.

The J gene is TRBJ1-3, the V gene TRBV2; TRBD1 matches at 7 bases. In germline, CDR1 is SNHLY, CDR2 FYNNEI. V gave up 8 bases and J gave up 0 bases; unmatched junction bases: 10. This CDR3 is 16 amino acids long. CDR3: CASLIDRAYSGNTIYF. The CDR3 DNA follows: TGTGCCAGCCTTATAGACAGGGCTTACTCTGGAAACACCATATATTTT. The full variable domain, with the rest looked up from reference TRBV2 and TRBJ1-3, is EPEVTQTPSHQVTQMGQEVILRCVPISNHLYFYWYRQILGQKVEFLVSFYNNEISEKSEIFDDQFSVERPDGSNFTLKIRSTKLEDSAMYFCASLIDRAYSGNTIYFGEGSWLTVV.